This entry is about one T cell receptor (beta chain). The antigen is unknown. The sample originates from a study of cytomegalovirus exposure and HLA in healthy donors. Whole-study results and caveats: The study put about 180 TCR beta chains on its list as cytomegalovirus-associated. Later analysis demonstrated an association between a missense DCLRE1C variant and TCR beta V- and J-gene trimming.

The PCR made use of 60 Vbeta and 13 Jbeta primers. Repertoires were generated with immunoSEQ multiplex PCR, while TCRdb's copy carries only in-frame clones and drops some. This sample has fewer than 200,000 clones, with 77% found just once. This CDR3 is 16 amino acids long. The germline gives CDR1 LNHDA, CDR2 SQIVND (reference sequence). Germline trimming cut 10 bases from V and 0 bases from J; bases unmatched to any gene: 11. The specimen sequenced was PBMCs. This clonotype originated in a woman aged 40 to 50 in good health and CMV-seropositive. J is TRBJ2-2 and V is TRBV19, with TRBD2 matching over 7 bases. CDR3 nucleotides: TGTGCCACCACCCCCCGGGGACTACCGAACACCGGGGAGCTGTTTTTT. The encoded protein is CATTPRGLPNTGELFF.